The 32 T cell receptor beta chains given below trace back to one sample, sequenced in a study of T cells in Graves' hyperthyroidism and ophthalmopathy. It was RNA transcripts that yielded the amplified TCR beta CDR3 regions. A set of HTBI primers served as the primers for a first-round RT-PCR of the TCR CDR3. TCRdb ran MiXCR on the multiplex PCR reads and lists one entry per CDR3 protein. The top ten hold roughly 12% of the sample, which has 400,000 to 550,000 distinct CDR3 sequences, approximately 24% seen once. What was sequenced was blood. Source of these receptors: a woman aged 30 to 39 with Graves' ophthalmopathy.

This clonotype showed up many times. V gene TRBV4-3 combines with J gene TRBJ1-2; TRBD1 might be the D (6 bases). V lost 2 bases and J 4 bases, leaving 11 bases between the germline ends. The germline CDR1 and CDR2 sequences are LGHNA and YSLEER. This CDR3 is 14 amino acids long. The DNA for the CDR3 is TGCGCCAGCAGCCAAAAGGGGGTCGGCTATGGCTACACCTTC. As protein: CASSQKGVGYGYTF.

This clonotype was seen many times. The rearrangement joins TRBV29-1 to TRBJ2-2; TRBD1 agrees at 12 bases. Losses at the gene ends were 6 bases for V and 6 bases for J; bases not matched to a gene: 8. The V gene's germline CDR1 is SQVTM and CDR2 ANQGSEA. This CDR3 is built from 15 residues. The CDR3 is CSVGGQGARPGELFF. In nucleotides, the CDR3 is TGCAGCGTGGGGGGACAGGGGGCGCGCCCCGGGGAGCTGTTTTTT.

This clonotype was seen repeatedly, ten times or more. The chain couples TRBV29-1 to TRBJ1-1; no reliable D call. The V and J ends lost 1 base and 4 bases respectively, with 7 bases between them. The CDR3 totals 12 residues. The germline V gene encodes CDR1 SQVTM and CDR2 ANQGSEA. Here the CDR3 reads CSVEALTTEAFF. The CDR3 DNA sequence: TGCAGCGTTGAAGCCCTGACCACTGAAGCTTTCTTT.

CDR3 bases: TGCGCCAGCAGCTTGCGAGGGGGAAGCTCTGGGGCCAACGTCCTGACTTTC. This codes for CASSLRGGSSGANVLTF. The genes are TRBV5-1 and TRBJ2-6; possibly TRBD1 for D (6 bases). CDR3 size: 17 residues. V lost 1 base, J lost 0 bases, and 11 bases lay in between. Germline values: CDR1 SGHRS, CDR2 YFSETQ.

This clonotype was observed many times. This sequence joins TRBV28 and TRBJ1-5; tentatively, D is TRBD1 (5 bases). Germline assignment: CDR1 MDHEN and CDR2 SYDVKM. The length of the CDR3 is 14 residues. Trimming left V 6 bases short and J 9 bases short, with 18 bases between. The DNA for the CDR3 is TGTGCCAGCAGCCCCCCGACAGTTACGTTGCCCCAGCATTTT. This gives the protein CASSPPTVTLPQHF.

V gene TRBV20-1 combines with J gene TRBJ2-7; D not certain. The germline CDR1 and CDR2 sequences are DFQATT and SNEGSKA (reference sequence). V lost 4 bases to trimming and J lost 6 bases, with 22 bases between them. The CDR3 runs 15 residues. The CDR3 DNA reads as TGCAGTGCTACCCAACTTCCCACTTGGTCAGGCGAGCAGTACTTC. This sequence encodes CSATQLPTWSGEQYF.

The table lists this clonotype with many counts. As DNA, the CDR3 is TGTGCCAGCAGCTTAGGGGGCGGGATGTCCCAAGAGACCCAGTACTTC. This encodes CASSLGGGMSQETQYF. The genes are TRBV11-2 and TRBJ2-5, with D possibly being TRBD2 (6 bases). The CDR3 consists of 16 residues. Germline CDR1 is SGHAT and CDR2 is FQNNGV. V was cut by 1 base and J by 1 base, with 13 bases left in between.

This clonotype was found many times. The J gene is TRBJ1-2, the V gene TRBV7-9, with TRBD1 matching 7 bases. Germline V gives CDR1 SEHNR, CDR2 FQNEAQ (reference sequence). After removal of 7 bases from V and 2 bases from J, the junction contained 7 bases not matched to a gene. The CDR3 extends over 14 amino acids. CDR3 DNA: TGTGCCAGCATTGGACAGGACTTGAACTATGGCTACACCTTC. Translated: CASIGQDLNYGYTF.

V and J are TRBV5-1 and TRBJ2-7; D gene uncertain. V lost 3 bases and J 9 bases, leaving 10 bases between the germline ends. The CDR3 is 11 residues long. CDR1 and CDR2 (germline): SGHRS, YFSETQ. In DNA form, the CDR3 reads TGCGCCAGCAGCTCGAACTCCGTGCAGTACTTC. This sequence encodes CASSSNSVQYF. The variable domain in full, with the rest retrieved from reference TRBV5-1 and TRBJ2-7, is KAGVTQTPRYLIKTRGQQVTLSCSPISGHRSVSWYQQTPGQGLQFLFEYFSETQRNKGNFPGRFSGRQFSNSRSEMNVSTLELGDSALYLCASSSNSVQYFGPGTRLTVT.

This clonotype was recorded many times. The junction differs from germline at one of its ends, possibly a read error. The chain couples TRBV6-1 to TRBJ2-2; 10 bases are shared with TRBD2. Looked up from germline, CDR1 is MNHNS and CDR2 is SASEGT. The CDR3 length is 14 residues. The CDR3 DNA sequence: TGCTTCTGTCGGACTAGCGGGAACACCGGGGAGCTGTTTTTT. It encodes CFCRTSGNTGELFF.

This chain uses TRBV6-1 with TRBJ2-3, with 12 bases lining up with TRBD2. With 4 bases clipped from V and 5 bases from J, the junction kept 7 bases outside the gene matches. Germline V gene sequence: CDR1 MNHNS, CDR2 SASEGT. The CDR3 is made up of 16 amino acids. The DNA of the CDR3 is TGTGCCAGCAGTGGCCGACTAGCGGGAGCTGTAGATACGCAGTATTTT. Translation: CASSGRLAGAVDTQYF.

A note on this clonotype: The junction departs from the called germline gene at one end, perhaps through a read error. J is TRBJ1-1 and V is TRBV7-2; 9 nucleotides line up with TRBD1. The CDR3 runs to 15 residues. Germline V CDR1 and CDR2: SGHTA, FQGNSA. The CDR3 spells CASSLSGQGNTEAFF. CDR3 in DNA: TGTGCCAGCAGCTTATCGGGACAGGGTAACACCGAAGCTTTCTTT.

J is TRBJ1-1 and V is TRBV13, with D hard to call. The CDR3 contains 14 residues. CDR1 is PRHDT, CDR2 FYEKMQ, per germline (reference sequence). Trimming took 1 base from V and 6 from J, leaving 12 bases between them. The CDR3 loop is CASSLARPPAEAFF. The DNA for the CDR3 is TGTGCCAGCAGCTTAGCGAGGCCGCCCGCTGAAGCTTTCTTT.

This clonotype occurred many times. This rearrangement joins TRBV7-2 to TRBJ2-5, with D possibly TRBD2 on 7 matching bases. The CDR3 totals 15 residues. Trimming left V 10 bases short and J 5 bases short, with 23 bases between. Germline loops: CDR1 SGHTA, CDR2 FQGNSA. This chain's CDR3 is CATNSAGAVWETQYF. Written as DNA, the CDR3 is TGTGCCACCAATTCGGCGGGGGCCGTCTGGGAGACCCAGTACTTC.

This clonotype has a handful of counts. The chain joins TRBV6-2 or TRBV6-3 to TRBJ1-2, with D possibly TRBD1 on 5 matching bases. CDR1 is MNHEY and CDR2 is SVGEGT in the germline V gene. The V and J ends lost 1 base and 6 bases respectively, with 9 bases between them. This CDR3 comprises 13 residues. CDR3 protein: CASSYFRADGYTF. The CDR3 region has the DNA TGTGCCAGCAGTTACTTCAGGGCTGATGGCTACACCTTC.

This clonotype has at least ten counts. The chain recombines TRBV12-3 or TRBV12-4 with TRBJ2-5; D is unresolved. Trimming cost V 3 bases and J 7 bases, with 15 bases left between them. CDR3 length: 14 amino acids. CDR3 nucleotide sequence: TGTGCCAGCAGTTTTACACCTCCAATGGGGACCCAGTACTTC. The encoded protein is CASSFTPPMGTQYF.

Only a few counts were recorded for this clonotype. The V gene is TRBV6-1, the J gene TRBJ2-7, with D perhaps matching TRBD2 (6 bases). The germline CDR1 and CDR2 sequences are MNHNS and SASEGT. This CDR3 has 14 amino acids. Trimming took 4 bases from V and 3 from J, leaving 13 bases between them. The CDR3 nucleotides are TGTGCCAGCAGTGGCGGGATCTCGCTCTACGAGCAGTACTTC. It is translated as CASSGGISLYEQYF.

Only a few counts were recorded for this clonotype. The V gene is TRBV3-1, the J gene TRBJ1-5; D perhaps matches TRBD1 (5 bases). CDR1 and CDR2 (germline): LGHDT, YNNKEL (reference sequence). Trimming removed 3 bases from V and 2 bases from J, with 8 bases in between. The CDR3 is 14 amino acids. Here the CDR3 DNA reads TGTGCCAGCAGCCATCAGGGCGGCAATCAGCCCCAGCATTTT. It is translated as CASSHQGGNQPQHF.

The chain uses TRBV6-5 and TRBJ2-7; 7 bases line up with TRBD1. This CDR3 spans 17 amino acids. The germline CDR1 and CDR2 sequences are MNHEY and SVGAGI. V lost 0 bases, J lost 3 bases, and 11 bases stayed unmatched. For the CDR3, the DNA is TGTGCCAGCAGTTACTCGGCCCCCGGGACAGTTTACTACGAGCAGTACTTC. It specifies CASSYSAPGTVYYEQYF.

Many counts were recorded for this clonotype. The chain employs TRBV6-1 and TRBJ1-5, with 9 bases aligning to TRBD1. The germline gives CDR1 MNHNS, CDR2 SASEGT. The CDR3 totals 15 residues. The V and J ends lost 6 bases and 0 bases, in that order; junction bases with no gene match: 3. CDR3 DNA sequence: TGTGCCAGCAGCCGGGACAGGGATAGCAATCAGCCCCAGCATTTT. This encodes CASSRDRDSNQPQHF.

CDR3 residues: CASSYSSGRIYEQYF. The CDR3 nucleotides are TGTGCCAGCAGTTACTCGTCTGGACGGATCTACGAGCAGTACTTC. The gene calls are TRBV6-5 and TRBJ2-7; D gene unclear. There are 15 residues in the CDR3. Germline V gene data show CDR1 as MNHEY and CDR2 as SVGAGI. The V end lost 0 bases, the J end lost 3 bases, and 12 bases lay between the germline ends.

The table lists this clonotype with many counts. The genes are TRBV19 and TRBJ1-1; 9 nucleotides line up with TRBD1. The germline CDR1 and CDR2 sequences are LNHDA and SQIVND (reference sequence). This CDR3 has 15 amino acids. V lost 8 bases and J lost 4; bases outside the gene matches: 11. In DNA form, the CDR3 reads TGTGCCAGTCGGGGACCGGGACAGGGAATCACTGAAGCTTTCTTT. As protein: CASRGPGQGITEAFF.

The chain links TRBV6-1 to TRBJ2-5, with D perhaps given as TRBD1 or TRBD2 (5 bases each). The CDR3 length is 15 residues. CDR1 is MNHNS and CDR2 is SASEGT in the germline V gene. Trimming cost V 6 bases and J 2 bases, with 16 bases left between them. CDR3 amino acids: CASSHQGGGQETQYF. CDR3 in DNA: TGTGCCAGCAGCCACCAAGGTGGGGGACAAGAGACCCAGTACTTC.

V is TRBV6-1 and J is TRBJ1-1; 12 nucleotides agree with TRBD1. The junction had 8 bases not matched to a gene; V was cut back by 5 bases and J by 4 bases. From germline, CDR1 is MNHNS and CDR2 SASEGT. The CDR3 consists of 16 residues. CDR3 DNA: TGTGCCAGCAGTACCCTTCCGGGACAGGGGGCCACTGAAGCTTTCTTT. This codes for CASSTLPGQGATEAFF.

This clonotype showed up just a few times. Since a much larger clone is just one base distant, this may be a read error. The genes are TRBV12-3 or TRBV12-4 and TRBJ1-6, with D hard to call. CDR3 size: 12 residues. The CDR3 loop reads CASSLHNSPRHF. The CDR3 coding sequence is TGTGCCAGCAGTCTCCATAATTCACCCCGCCACTTT.

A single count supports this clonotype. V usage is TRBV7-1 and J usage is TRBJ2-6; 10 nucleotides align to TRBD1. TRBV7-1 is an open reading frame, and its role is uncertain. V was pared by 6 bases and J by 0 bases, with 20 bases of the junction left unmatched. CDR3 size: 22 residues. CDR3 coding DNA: TGTGCCAGCAGGCTCCTTACAACCACCGGGACAGGGGCCTTCTCTGGGGCCAACGTCCTGACTTTC. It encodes CASRLLTTTGTGAFSGANVLTF.

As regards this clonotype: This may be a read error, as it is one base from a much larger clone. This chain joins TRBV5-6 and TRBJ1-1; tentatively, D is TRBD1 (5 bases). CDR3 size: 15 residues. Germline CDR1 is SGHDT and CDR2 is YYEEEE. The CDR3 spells CASSLVRGPNTESFF. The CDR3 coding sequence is TGTGCCAGCAGCTTGGTGCGGGGCCCGAACACTGAATCTTTCTTT.

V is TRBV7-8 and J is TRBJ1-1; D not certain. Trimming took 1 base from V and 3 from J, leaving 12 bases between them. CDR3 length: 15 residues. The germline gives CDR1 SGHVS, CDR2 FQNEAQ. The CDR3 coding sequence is TGTGCCAGCAGCTTAGGGGTACACCTGGACACTGAAGCTTTCTTT. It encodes CASSLGVHLDTEAFF.

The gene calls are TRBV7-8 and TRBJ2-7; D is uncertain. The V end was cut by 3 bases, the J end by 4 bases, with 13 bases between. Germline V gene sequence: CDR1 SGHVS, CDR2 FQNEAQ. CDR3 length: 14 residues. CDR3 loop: CASSLARVAYEQYF. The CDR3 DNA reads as TGTGCCAGCAGCTTGGCTCGGGTAGCTTACGAGCAGTACTTC. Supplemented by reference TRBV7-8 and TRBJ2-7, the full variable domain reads GAGVSQSPRYKVAKRGQDVALRCDPISGHVSLFWYQQALGQGPEFLTYFQNEAQLDKSGLPSDRFFAERPEGSVSTLKIQRTQQEDSAVYLCASSLARVAYEQYFGPGTRLTVT.

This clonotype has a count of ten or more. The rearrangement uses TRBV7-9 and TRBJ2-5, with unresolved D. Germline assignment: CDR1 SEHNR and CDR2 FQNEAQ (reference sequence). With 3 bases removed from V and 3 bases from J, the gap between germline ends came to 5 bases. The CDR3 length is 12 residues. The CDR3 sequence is CASSFREETQYF. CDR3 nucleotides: TGTGCCAGCAGCTTTAGGGAAGAGACCCAGTACTTC.

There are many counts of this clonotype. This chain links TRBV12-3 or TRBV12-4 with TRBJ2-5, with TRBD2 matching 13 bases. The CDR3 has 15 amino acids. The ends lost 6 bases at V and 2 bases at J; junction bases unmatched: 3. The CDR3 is CASSLGLAGQETQYF. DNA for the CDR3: TGTGCCAGCAGCCTGGGACTAGCGGGGCAAGAGACCCAGTACTTC.

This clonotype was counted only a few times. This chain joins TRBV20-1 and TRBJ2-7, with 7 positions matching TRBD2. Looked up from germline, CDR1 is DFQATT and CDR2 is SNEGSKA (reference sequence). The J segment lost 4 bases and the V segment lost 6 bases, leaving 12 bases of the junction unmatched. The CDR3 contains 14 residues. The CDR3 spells CSAPRAGDRYEQYF. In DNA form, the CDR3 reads TGCAGTGCCCCCAGGGCGGGGGACCGTTACGAGCAGTACTTC.